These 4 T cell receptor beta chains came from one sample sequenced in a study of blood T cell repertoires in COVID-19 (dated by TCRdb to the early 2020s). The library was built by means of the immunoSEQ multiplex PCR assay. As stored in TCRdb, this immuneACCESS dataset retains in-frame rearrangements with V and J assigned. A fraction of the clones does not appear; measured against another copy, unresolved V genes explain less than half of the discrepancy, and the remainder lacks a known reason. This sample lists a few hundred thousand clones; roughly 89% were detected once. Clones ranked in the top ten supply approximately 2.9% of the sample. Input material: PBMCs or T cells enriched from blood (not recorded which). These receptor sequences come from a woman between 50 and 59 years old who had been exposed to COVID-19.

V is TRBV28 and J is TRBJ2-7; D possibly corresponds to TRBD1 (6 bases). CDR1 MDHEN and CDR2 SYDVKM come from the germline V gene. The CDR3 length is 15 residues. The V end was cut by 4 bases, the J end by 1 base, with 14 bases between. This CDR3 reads CASSSIRDISYEQYF. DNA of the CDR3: TGTGCCAGCAGTTCCATCCGGGACATATCCTACGAGCAGTACTTC.

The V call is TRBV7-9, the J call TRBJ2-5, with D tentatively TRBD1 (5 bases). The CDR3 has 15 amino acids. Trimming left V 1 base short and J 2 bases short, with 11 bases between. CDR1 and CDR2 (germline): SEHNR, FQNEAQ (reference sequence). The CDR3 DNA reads TGTGCCAGCAGCTTAGTAGATTACAGGCAAGAGACCCAGTACTTC. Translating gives CASSLVDYRQETQYF.

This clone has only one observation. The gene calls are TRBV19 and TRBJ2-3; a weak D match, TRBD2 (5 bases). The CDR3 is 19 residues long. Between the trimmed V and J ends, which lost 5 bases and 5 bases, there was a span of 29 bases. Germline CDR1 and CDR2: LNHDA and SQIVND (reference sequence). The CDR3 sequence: CASSPGTAKLGVVRDTQYF. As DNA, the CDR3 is TGTGCCAGTAGTCCTGGAACAGCAAAATTGGGAGTGGTAAGAGATACGCAGTATTTT.

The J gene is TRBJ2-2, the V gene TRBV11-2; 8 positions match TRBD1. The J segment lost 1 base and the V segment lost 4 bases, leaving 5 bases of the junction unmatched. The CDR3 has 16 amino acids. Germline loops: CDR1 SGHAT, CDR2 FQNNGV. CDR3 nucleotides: TGTGCCAGCAGCTCGACCGGGACAGGGAACACCGGGGAGCTGTTTTTT. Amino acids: CASSSTGTGNTGELFF.